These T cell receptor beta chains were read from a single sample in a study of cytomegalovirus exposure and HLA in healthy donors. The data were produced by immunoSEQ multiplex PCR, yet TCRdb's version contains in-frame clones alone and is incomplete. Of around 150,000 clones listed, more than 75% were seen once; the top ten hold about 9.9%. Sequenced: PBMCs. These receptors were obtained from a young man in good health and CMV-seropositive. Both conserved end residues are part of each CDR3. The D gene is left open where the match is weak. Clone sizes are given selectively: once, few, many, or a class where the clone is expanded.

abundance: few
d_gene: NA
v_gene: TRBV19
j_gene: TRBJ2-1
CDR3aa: CASSIRDQSDEQFF
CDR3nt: TGTGCCAGTAGTATAAGAGACCAGAGCGATGAGCAGTTCTTC

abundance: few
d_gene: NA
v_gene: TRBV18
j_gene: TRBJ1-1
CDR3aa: CASSPTRSGNTEAFF
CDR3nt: TGTGCCAGCTCACCTACAAGGTCGGGGAACACTGAAGCTTTCTTT

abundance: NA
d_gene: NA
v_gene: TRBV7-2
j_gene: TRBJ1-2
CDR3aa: CASSSTRSGGYTF
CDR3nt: TGTGCCAGCAGCTCGACCCGAAGCGGTGGCTACACCTTC

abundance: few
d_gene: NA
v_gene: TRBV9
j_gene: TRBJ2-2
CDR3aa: CASSVVGGTGELFF
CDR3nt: TGTGCCAGCAGCGTAGTTGGCGGGACCGGGGAGCTGTTTTTT

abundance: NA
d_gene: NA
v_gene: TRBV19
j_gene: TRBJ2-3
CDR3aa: CASRQPASTDTQYF
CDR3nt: TGTGCCAGTAGACAGCCTGCTAGCACAGATACGCAGTATTTT

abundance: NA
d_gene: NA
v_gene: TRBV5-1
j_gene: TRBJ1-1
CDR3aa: CASSPDRGHTEAFF
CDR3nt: TGCGCCAGCAGCCCGGACAGAGGGCACACTGAAGCTTTCTTT

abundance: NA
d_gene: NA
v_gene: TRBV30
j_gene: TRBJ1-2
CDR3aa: CAWSVRGNGYTF
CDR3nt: TGTGCCTGGAGTGTACGGGGGAATGGCTACACCTTC

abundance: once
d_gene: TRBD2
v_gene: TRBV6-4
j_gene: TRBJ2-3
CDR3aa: CASSGLAGASTDTQYF
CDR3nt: TGTGCCAGCAGTGGCCTAGCGGGAGCTAGCACAGATACGCAGTATTTT

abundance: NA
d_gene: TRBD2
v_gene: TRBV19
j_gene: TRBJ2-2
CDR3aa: CASSQLAGAGGELFF
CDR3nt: TGTGCCAGTAGTCAACTAGCGGGGGCGGGCGGGGAGCTGTTTTTT

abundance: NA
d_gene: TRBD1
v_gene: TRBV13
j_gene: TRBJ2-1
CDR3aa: CASSINDRGSYNEQFF
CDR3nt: TGTGCCAGCAGCATAAATGACAGGGGCTCCTACAATGAGCAGTTCTTC

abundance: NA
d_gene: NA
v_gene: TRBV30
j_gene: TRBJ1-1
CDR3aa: CAWSREGWVGTEAFF
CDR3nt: TGTGCCTGGAGTCGAGAGGGCTGGGTAGGCACTGAAGCTTTCTTT

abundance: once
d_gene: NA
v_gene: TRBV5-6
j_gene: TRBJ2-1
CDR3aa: CASSGTGVLQFF
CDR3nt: TGTGCCAGCAGCGGGACGGGGGTTTTGCAGTTCTTC

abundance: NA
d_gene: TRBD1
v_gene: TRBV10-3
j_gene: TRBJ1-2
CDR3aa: CAISPDGQGAAYGYTF
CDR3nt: TGTGCCATCAGCCCTGATGGACAGGGGGCAGCCTATGGCTACACCTTC

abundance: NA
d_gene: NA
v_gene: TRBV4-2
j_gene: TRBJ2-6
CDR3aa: CASSQEVTTGANVLTF
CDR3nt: TGTGCCAGCAGCCAAGAGGTGACTACTGGGGCCAACGTCCTGACTTTC

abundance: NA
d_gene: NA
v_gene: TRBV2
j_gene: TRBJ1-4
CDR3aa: CASSLFIRGIPTNEKLFF
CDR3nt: TGTGCCAGCAGTCTTTTCATCAGGGGTATCCCAACTAATGAAAAACTGTTTTTT

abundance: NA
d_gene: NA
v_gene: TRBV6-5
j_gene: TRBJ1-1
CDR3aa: CASSRNTEAFF
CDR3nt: TGTGCCAGCAGCAGAAACACTGAAGCTTTCTTT